This T cell receptor beta chain was sequenced in a study of CD8 T cells in ankylosing spondylitis. Germline trimming cut 4 bases from V and 4 bases from J; bases unmatched to any gene: 4. The CDR3 covers 13 residues. This clonotype has a handful of counts. No antigen is known for it. Notes on the study in general: Seemingly characteristic of ankylosing spondylitis blood was a TCR beta motif consisting of eight highly homologous variants.

TCRdb re-analysed the 5' RACE reads in MiXCR, keeping a single row per CDR3 protein. The repertoire holds under 850,000 distinct CDR3 sequences, with over 15% as singletons. The J gene is TRBJ2-7, the V gene TRBV12-3 or TRBV12-4; 7 bases map to TRBD1. This clonotype was obtained from a male donor with ankylosing spondylitis. Sequencing was performed on blood, either unsorted or a sorted T cell fraction (not recorded which). The CDR3 sequence is CASSSPGQYEQYF. CDR3 nucleotide sequence: TGTGCCAGCAGTTCGCCGGGACAGTACGAGCAGTACTTC.